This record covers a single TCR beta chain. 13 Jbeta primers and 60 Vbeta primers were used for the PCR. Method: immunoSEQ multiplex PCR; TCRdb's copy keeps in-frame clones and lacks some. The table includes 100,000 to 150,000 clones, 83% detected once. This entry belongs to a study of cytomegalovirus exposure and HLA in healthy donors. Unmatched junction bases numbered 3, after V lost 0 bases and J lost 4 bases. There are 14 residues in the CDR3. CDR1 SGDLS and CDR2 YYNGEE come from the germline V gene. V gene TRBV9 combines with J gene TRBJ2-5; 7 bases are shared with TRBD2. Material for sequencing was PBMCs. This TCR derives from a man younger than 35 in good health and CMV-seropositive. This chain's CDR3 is CASSVGSGGETQYF. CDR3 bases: TGTGCCAGCAGCGTAGGGTCGGGGGGAGAGACCCAGTACTTC. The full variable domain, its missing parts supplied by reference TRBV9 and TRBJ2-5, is DSGVTQTPKHLITATGQRVTLRCSPRSGDLSVYWYQQSLDQGLQFLIQYYNGEERAKGNILERFSAQQFPDLHSELNLSSLELGDSALYFCASSVGSGGETQYFGPGTRLLVL.